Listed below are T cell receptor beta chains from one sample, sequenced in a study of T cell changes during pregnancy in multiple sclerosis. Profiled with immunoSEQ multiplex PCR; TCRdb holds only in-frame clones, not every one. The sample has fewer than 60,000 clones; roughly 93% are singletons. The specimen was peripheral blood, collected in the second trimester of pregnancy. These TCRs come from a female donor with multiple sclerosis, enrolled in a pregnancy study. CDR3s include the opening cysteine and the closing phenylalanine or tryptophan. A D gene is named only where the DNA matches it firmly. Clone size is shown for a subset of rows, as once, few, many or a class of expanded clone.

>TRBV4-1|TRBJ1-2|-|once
CASSPGQGANYGYTF
TGCGCCAGCAGCCCCGGACAAGGCGCTAACTATGGCTACACCTTC
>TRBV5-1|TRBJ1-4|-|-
CASSLETGEEKLFF
TGCGCCAGCAGCTTGGAGACAGGAGAAGAAAAACTGTTTTTT
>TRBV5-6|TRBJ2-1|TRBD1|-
CASSLVDRGNEQFF
TGTGCCAGCAGCTTGGTGGACAGGGGGAATGAGCAGTTCTTC
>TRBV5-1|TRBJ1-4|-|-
CASSPGWPNEKLFF
TGCGCCAGCAGCCCAGGGTGGCCTAATGAAAAACTGTTTTTT
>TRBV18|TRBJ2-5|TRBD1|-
CASSPHQGVQETQYF
TGTGCCAGCTCACCTCACCAGGGGGTCCAAGAGACCCAGTACTTC
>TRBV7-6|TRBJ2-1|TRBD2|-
CASSLGRGESPHEQFF
TGTGCCAGCAGCTTAGGGCGGGGGGAGTCCCCTCATGAGCAGTTCTTC
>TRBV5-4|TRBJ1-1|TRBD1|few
CASSLASGGTEAFF
TGTGCCAGCAGCTTGGCGTCAGGGGGCACTGAAGCTTTCTTT
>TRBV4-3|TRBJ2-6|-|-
CASSQEIEGGANVLTF
TGCGCCAGCAGCCAAGAAATTGAGGGTGGGGCCAACGTCCTGACTTTC
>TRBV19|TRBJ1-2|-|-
CASSLGTYYGYTF
TGTGCCAGTAGTCTCGGGACATACTATGGCTACACCTTC
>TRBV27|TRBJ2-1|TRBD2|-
CASSFWTSGGINEQFF
TGTGCCAGCAGTTTCTGGACTAGCGGGGGGATCAATGAGCAGTTCTTC
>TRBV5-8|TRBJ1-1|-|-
CASRPRKLLLPRAFF
TGTGCCAGCAGGCCTAGAAAGCTTCTCCTGCCTCGGGCTTTCTTT
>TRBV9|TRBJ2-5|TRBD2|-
CASSVAGGQETQYF
TGTGCCAGCAGCGTAGCGGGGGGTCAAGAGACCCAGTACTTC
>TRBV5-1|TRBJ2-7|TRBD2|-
CASSFSGNYEQYF
TGCGCCAGCAGCTTTAGCGGGAATTACGAGCAGTACTTC
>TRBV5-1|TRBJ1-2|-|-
CASSPNPGGYGYTF
TGCGCCAGCAGCCCTAATCCGGGGGGCTATGGCTACACCTTC
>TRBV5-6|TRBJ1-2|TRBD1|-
CASSLGQGGNYGYTF
TGTGCCAGCAGCTTGGGACAGGGGGGAAACTATGGCTACACCTTC
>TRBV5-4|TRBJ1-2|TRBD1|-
CASSPGTATNYGYTF
TGTGCCAGCAGCCCCGGGACAGCTACTAACTATGGCTACACCTTC
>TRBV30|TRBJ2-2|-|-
CAWMRGTNTGELFF
TGTGCCTGGATGAGGGGGACGAACACCGGGGAGCTGTTTTTT
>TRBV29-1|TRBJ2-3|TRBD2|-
CSGTLAGGATDTQYF
TGCAGCGGGACCCTAGCGGGGGGCGCCACAGATACGCAGTATTTT
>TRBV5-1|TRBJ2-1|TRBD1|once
CASSLGDRYNEQFF
TGCGCCAGCAGCTTAGGGGACAGATACAATGAGCAGTTCTTC
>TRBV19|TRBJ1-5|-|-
CASRDRRTANQPQHF
TGTGCCAGTAGGGATCGAAGAACAGCCAATCAGCCCCAGCATTTT
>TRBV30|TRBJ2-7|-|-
CAWSVRRSVGGRAYEQYF
TGTGCCTGGAGTGTAAGGCGTTCAGTGGGGGGACGTGCCTACGAGCAGTACTTC
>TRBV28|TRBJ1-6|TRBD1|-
CASSLGTGYSPLHF
TGTGCCAGCAGTTTAGGGACAGGGTATTCACCCCTCCACTTT
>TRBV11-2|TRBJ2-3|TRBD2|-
CASSSLAGLWDTQYF
TGTGCCAGCAGCTCCTTAGCGGGGCTGTGGGATACGCAGTATTTT
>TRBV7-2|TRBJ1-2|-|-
CASSLPKSDNNYGYTF
TGTGCCAGCAGCTTACCCAAATCGGACAATAACTATGGCTACACCTTC
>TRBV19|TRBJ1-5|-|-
CASSIGGSDNQPQHF
TGTGCCAGTAGTATCGGAGGGTCGGACAATCAGCCCCAGCATTTT
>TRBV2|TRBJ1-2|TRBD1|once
CASNRQGNYGYTF
TGTGCCAGCAACAGACAGGGAAACTATGGCTACACCTTC
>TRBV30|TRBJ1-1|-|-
CAWTHGTEAFF
TGTGCCTGGACGCACGGCACTGAAGCTTTCTTT
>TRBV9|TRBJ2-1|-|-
CASSAWDNVYNEQFF
TGTGCCAGCAGCGCGTGGGACAACGTCTACAATGAGCAGTTCTTC
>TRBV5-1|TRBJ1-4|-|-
CASSPTRKSNEKLFF
TGCGCCAGCAGTCCCACTAGAAAGTCTAATGAAAAACTGTTTTTT
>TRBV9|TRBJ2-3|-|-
CASSVGVSWTDTQYF
TGTGCCAGCAGCGTAGGGGTTAGCTGGACAGATACGCAGTATTTT
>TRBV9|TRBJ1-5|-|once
CASSVVGDYNQPQHF
TGTGCCAGCAGCGTTGTGGGGGACTACAATCAGCCCCAGCATTTT
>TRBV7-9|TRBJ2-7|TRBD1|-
CASSLGGQGLRSYEQYF
TGTGCCAGCAGCTTAGGGGGACAGGGGTTGAGATCCTACGAGCAGTACTTC
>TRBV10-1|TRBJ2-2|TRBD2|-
CASSVTSGTGELFF
TGCGCCAGCAGTGTGACTAGCGGTACCGGGGAGCTGTTTTTT
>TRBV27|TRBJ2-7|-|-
CASSPLRSGPNAEQYF
TGTGCCAGCAGTCCCCTCCGCTCAGGTCCGAACGCCGAGCAGTACTTC
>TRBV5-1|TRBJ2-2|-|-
CASSLVNGYVTGELFF
TGCGCCAGCAGCTTGGTGAACGGGTATGTCACCGGGGAGCTGTTTTTT
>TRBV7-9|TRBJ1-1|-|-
CASSKNTDGVF
TGTGCCAGCAGCAAAAACACCGACGGGGTCTTT
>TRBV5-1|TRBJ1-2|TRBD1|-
CASSLRDRPLDGYTF
TGCGCCAGCAGCCTCCGGGACAGACCCCTCGATGGCTACACCTTC
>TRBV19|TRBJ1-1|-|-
CASSIDLTRWNTEAFF
TGTGCCAGTAGTATAGATTTAACCAGGTGGAACACTGAAGCTTTCTTT
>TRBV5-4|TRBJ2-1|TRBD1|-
CASSLDRASYNEQFF
TGTGCCAGCAGCCTCGACAGGGCCTCCTACAATGAGCAGTTCTTC